The text below deals with one T cell receptor (beta chain). Antigen: not known. Cells designated naive CD8 were CD45RO-negative and were positively selected for CCR7, with terminally differentiated effector memory CD45RA+ cells excluded. The sample is drawn from a study of shared clonotypes between healthy human individuals. Overall study results and limits: Compared with memory subsets, naive subsets generally had larger estimated richness.

CDR3 length: 14 residues. Trimming pared 4 bases from V and 2 bases from J, leaving 9 bases between. CDR1 is MDHEN and CDR2 is SYDVKM in the germline V gene. Only in-frame clones appear in the TCRdb table, and some are missing; sequencing was by immunoSEQ multiplex PCR. The sample contains 660,000 or so clones, roughly 96% of which appear only once. The specimen sequenced was naive CD8+ T cells sorted from blood. This chain joins TRBV28 and TRBJ1-3; possible D gene TRBD1, 6 bases. The source of this sequence is a woman aged 25 to 39 in good health. The CDR3 nucleotides read TGTGCCAGCAGTTCAGCAGGGGCTGGAAACACCATATATTTT. Residues: CASSSAGAGNTIYF.